The entry that follows covers one T cell receptor beta chain sequence. The antigen it recognizes is unknown. Base qualities are not recorded, but no much larger clone differs from it by a single base. The germline V gene yields MDHEN for CDR1 and SYDVKM for CDR2. Trimming takes 7 bases from V and 1 base from J, and the germline ends sit 10 bases apart. From the cysteine up to the phenylalanine, the CDR3 has a length of 13 residues. This entry keeps only the CDR3 DNA: 39 bases, framed from base 1. Library construction relied on the immunoSEQ multiplex PCR assay. The multiplex PCR relied on a mix of 60 forward primers for TCR Vbeta segments and 13 reverse primers for TCR Jbeta segments. The CDR3 region of rearranged TCR beta genes was amplified from genomic DNA with a multiplex PCR assay. On the Illumina HiSeq System, the amplified TCR beta libraries were sequenced as 87-base-pair reads. Under the source paper's analysis protocol: Across the 670 or so repertoires, a later analysis counted 75 million to 90 million unique TCR beta chains, roughly 11 million of which were shared by at least two donors. A nearest-neighbor algorithm error-corrected the raw reads and collapsed the reads into unique sequences, merging closely related sequences to remove PCR and sequencing errors. CDR3 sequences were aligned to IMGT reference sequences to assign V, D and J gene segments. For a sequence to be retained, a match of at least six nucleotides to both a V gene segment and a J gene segment was required. Rearrangements were classified as productive when the CDR3 lacked stop codons and remained in frame with V and J, and all other rearrangements were classified as non-productive. CDR3 was defined by IMGT convention, running from the second conserved V-encoded cysteine to the conserved J-encoded phenylalanine. Sequences without an unambiguous match to a single V gene segment were excluded from the earlier analysis of a few hundred of the donors. In an earlier analysis of around 600 of the donors, V segments were called functional above 56.7% productive rearrangements and were called segregating when the between-donor standard deviation exceeded 5%. A statistical classification framework was built to diagnose cytomegalovirus status from the catalog of TCR beta chain sequences. V and J gene assignment, in a later analysis, came from comparing TCR nucleotide sequences with IMGT/GENE-DB human TR gene sequences. In a later analysis, CDR3 sequences and most-parsimonious VDJ recombination scenarios were assigned using the TCRdist pipeline. In a later analysis, each TCR beta chain was defined by its CDR3 amino acid sequence together with its V-gene family, and reads without a unique V-gene family were excluded. As a way to deal with suspected cross-contamination and a sequencing artifact, a later analysis dropped under 600 nucleotide sequences that were highly shared and had low generation probability. A later analysis calculated a clonal expansion index for each public chain from normalized within-repertoire ranks of inferred template counts. Generation probabilities in a later analysis came from a VDJ recombination model fitted to out-of-frame rearrangements, and those results were checked against IGoR. A later analysis scored TCR-TCR, TCR-HLA and TCR-CMV co-occurrence with hypergeometric tests, applying a repertoire-size bias correction to TCR pairs. To estimate false discovery rates, a later analysis permuted the HLA or CMV assignments 20 times. In a later analysis, co-occurring TCRs were grouped using DBSCAN, and TCRdist sequence similarity was added for clustering within HLA-allele-positive subsets. Repertoires with fewer than 30,000 or more than 120,000 public chains, plus five repertoires with anomalous nucleotide sharing, were excluded from co-occurrence clustering. TCRdb mirrors the immuneACCESS table, restricted to in-frame sequences. Some clones are absent from its copies; in checked studies, under half trace to an unresolved V gene, and the reason for the others is unknown. V, J and clone size are those of that table, while D and trimming were read from the DNA. Here the sample has about 120,000 clones; about four fifths occur a single time. Nearly 2.5% of the sample lies in the top ten.

This entry comes from a study of cytomegalovirus exposure and HLA in healthy donors (dated by TCRdb to 2017 to 2019). Turning to the overall study: An earlier analysis of fewer than 750 of the donors reported 276 Gb of sequence data and 95 million to 120 million unique TCR beta sequences obtained from around 180 million T cells. A later genetic analysis took genome-wide SNP genotypes for about 55% of the 666 donors and used that subset as a discovery cohort. Typing coverage varied by locus: about 620-630 donors for A, B, C, DRB1 and DQB1; more than 500 for DQA1; over 600 for DPA1; roughly 450 for DPB1. Using immunosequencing, the study profiled T cell repertoires from 666 subjects and related those repertoires to cytomegalovirus serostatus. The genetic ancestry cluster associated with self-reported Caucasian donors included roughly 84% of the roughly 360 genotyped donors. Donor age, sex, ethnicity and CMV serostatus were compiled alongside the repertoire data. Every repertoire in the discovery cohort had been generated on one and the same sequencing platform. A later analysis re-examined previously published TCR beta repertoires from roughly 650 donors and added high-resolution HLA genotyping to investigate patterns of TCR occurrence. Across around 400 genotyped donors of the cohort, an average of about 220,000 unique TCR beta nucleotide sequences per donor were sequenced, and approximately 19% of those sequences were non-productive. Because of strong linkage in the cohort, four to six DR-DQ haplotypes were treated as single units for association and clustering. An earlier analysis of 500 to 650 of the donors applied high-throughput TCR beta sequencing to assess whether each TCR beta V gene segment acted as functional or pseudogenic. The later analysis used no new phenotypic data to find candidate immune exposures, relying instead on TCR beta sequences and their occurrence across donors. In addition to the first cohort of roughly 670 subjects, a separate validation cohort of under 150 different subjects was used. To predict cytomegalovirus infection status, the study combined high-throughput TCR immunosequencing, statistical association of individual TCRs with disease status, and machine learning. Roughly 300 gigabases of sequencing data and around 80 million unique TCR sequences made up an early release that covered roughly 670 HLA-typed donors. Class I and class II HLA loci were covered by the typing at four-digit resolution. The study aimed to test whether cataloging public T cell receptors could reveal signatures of past pathogen exposure.

The cohort consisted of hundreds of healthy bone marrow donors. At the time of sampling, every cohort member was nominally healthy, though immune exposures that went unrecorded were likely present. The donor tested CMV seronegative, placing the donor among the 350 to 400 seronegative members of the cohort. Every donor gave a peripheral blood sample, and the peripheral blood mononuclear cells from that sample were used for TCR beta sequencing. Genomic DNA extraction from the blood cell samples was performed with the Qiagen DNeasy Blood Extraction Kit. What the research found in general, with its limitations: Most TCR sequences were observed very rarely across donors, whereas some public TCRs were present in many individuals. Because some donors lacked HLA typing at each locus, the association tests relied only on the typed subset. The authors suggested that the approach could potentially be generalized to other disease states and immunological phenotypes. Correlated functional status among segregating V segments might be attributable to linkage disequilibrium, but an unknown experimental factor could not be ruled out. According to a later analysis, most CMV-associated TCR beta chains appeared to be HLA-restricted, and the HLA associations seemed to be driven largely by CMV exposure. In a later analysis, several top co-occurrence clusters were reported to appear linked to parvovirus B19, influenza, CMV and Epstein-Barr virus. An earlier analysis of approximately 540 of the donors showed that most TCR beta V segments appeared in productive rearrangements either about 87% or about 30% of the time, which broadly matched IMGT annotations. The classifier was reported to diagnose cytomegalovirus status with high specificity and sensitivity in both the original cohort and the validation cohort. In this cohort, only TCR beta chains were sequenced, and detectable features were limited by the absence of alpha or paired-chain data. A later analysis found that TCR association rates varied across HLA loci, with DRB1 alleles showing the most associated TCRs and HLA-C alleles the fewest. A later analysis found that HLA-associated TCR beta chains were more clonally expanded and had lower generation probabilities than equally common non-associated chains. A later genetic analysis associated a missense DCLRE1C variant with V-gene and J-gene trimming of TCR beta chains, and an independent cohort replicated the association. Strong co-occurrence of HLA alleles, especially DR and DQ, made assigning TCR associations to individual alleles difficult. Specific HLA alleles were associated with roughly 17,000 TCR beta sequences at a false discovery rate of 0.05 in a later analysis. Because counts were too low, 15 or so rarely observed V segments, including chromosome 9 orphons, were excluded from the earlier analysis of 587 of the donors. A further reported finding was that TCR beta sequences accurately predicted the HLA-A and HLA-B alleles for most subjects in the first cohort. In vitro tests confirmed that a few of the cytomegalovirus-associated TCR beta chains recognize cytomegalovirus antigens. A group of highly shared sequence variants was considered likely to be a technical artifact of the sequencing pipeline. Presence/absence analyses assumed roughly uniform sequencing depth across donors, an assumption that may not hold. Because the 87-base-pair reads could not distinguish some IMGT-functional V segments, including TRBV6-2 and TRBV6-3, those segments were excluded. In the study, 150 to 200 TCR beta chains were listed as associated with cytomegalovirus. Immune exposure information for the cohort was limited to CMV serostatus. According to a later genetic analysis, donors in an Asian-associated ancestry cluster had fewer N-insertions in productive TCRs than the approximately 700-donor mean.

Sequenced: PBMCs. Recombination connected TRBV28 to TRBJ1-1, with an unclear D gene assignment. The source is a young woman in good health and CMV-seronegative. The CDR3 is CASKVGGNTEAFF. In nucleotide form, the sequence is TGTGCCAGCAAGGTTGGAGGGAACACTGAAGCTTTCTTT.